The clone carrying this T cell receptor beta chain was picked up one time. The CDR3 is 15 residues long. Germline assignment: CDR1 SGHNT and CDR2 YYREEE (reference sequence). The V and J ends lost 4 bases and 4 bases respectively, with 18 bases between them. Assay used: immunoSEQ multiplex PCR; TCRdb lists only in-frame clones, some missing. The data show some 27,000 clones, 87% seen once. This record comes from a study of blood T cell repertoires in COVID-19. The TCR originated in a human donor in a cohort sampled during active COVID-19. The donor label of this sample is uncertain. The specimen was peripheral blood. The chain recombines TRBV5-4 with TRBJ2-7, with D perhaps TRBD1 (7 bases). The CDR3 reads CASSPTRDRDYEQYF. The DNA for the CDR3 is TGTGCCAGCAGCCCAACGCGGGACAGAGATTACGAGCAGTACTTC. Variable domain in full (rest from reference TRBV5-4 and TRBJ2-7): ETGVTQSPTHLIKTRGQQVTLRCSSQSGHNTVSWYQQALGQGPQFIFQYYREEENGRGNFPPRFSGLQFPNYSSELNVNALELDDSALYLCASSPTRDRDYEQYFGPGTRLTVT.